The 29 T cell receptor beta chains below come from one sample, sequenced in a study of somatic mutations in T cells in chronic GVHD. The protocol was immunoSEQ multiplex PCR, while the TCRdb copy is restricted to in-frame clones and leaves out a portion. This table has approximately 14,000 clones, around 80% appearing once. Sequencing input: Vbeta20-negative CD4+ T cells from blood. The source of these receptors is a male patient aged 45-59 years with chronic graft-versus-host disease. T cells may partly derive from the graft donor.

The chain recombines TRBV27 with TRBJ2-7; D might be TRBD1 (6 bases). CDR3 length: 15 residues. Trimming took off 5 bases at V and 3 bases at J, with 17 bases between the two ends. Germline V gene lookup returns CDR1 MNHEY and CDR2 SMNVEV (reference sequence). The CDR3 protein is CASSANALQGYEQYF. CDR3 in DNA: TGTGCCAGCAGTGCTAACGCTCTACAGGGCTACGAGCAGTACTTC.

This clone showed up just once. This rearrangement joins TRBV29-1 to TRBJ2-2; 11 nucleotides match TRBD1. With 7 bases clipped from V and 4 bases from J, the junction kept 8 bases outside the gene matches. Germline assignment: CDR1 SQVTM and CDR2 ANQGSEA. This CDR3 comprises 15 residues. For the CDR3, the DNA is TGCAGCGCCAGGACAGGGGGCAAGGGCACCGGGGAGCTGTTTTTT. This codes for CSARTGGKGTGELFF.

The chain has TRBV15 and TRBJ2-7; weak D call: TRBD2 (5 bases). Germline assignment: CDR1 LNHNV and CDR2 YYDKDF (reference sequence). The V end lost 2 bases, the J end lost 5 bases, and 13 bases lay between the germline ends. This CDR3 comprises 14 residues. The CDR3 loop reads CATSRQNGVDEQYF. The CDR3 DNA is TGTGCCACCAGCAGACAAAACGGGGTGGACGAGCAGTACTTC.

This clone was observed a handful of times. The rearrangement links TRBV6-5 to TRBJ2-7, with TRBD1 matching 11 bases. The V gene's germline CDR1 is MNHEY and CDR2 SVGAGI. The trim removed 9 bases at V and 6 bases at J, leaving 4 bases unmatched. CDR3 length: 12 amino acids. DNA for the CDR3: TGTGCCAGTCGGACAGGGGGCGGCGAGCAGTACTTC. Translated: CASRTGGGEQYF.

The V and J genes are TRBV6-5 and TRBJ2-7, with TRBD1 as a possible D gene (6 bases). Looked up from germline, CDR1 is MNHEY and CDR2 is SVGAGI. This CDR3 has 13 amino acids. V lost 6 bases, J lost 3 bases, and 12 bases lay in between. The DNA for the CDR3 is TGTGCCAGCAGCCTGGGACAAAACTACGAGCAGTACTTC. Encoded protein: CASSLGQNYEQYF.

The chain links TRBV27 to TRBJ2-7; perhaps TRBD1 as D (5 bases). There are 15 residues in the CDR3. Germline lookup yields CDR1 MNHEY and CDR2 SMNVEV (reference sequence). V was cut by 6 bases and J by 0 bases, with 15 bases left in between. CDR3 loop: CASSLDRRASYEQYF. The CDR3 nucleotides read TGTGCCAGCAGCCTTGACAGAAGGGCCTCCTACGAGCAGTACTTC.

This clone was seen a single time. The rearrangement links TRBV4-1 to TRBJ2-5; the D gene is possibly TRBD2 (5 bases). CDR3 length: 13 amino acids. The ends were cut back, 1 base at V and 5 bases at J, with 8 bases in the middle. Germline V lookup: CDR1 MGHRA, CDR2 YSYEKL. The DNA for the CDR3 is TGCGCCAGCAGCCAAGGTGGGGAGGAGACCCAGTACTTC. The encoded protein is CASSQGGEETQYF.

The J gene is TRBJ2-2, the V gene TRBV2; 7 bases are a match to TRBD1. Germline CDR1 reads SNHLY; CDR2 reads FYNNEI. Trimming cost V 6 bases and J 7 bases; bases outside gene matches: 2. The CDR3 sequence is 12 residues long. The CDR3 loop is CASRTGIGELFF. In DNA form, the CDR3 reads TGTGCCAGCAGGACAGGGATCGGGGAGCTGTTTTTT. Together with reference TRBV2 and TRBJ2-2, the CDR3 gives the full variable domain: EPEVTQTPSHQVTQMGQEVILRCVPISNHLYFYWYRQILGQKVEFLVSFYNNEISEKSEIFDDQFSVERPDGSNFTLKIRSTKLEDSAMYFCASRTGIGELFFGEGSRLTVL.

A few counts support this clone. The chain recombines TRBV7-9 with TRBJ2-3, with a tentative D call TRBD2 (7 bases). Between the trimmed V and J ends, which lost 1 base and 1 base, there was a span of 12 bases. CDR3 length: 16 amino acids. Germline V lookup: CDR1 SEHNR, CDR2 FQNEAQ (reference sequence). This CDR3 is CASSLEAGARTDTQYF. The CDR3 coding sequence is TGTGCCAGCAGCTTAGAGGCGGGGGCCCGCACAGATACGCAGTATTTT.

Notes on this clone: This specimen includes other DNA sequences encoding the same CDR3. The rearrangement joins TRBV10-3 to TRBJ1-1, with D possibly being TRBD1 (5 bases). The V end was cut by 1 base, the J end by 10 bases, with 13 bases between. This CDR3 has 13 amino acids. Germline lookup yields CDR1 ENHRY and CDR2 SYGVKD. CDR3 residues: CAISELDWGGAFF. The CDR3 DNA reads TGTGCCATCAGTGAGTTGGACTGGGGGGGAGCTTTCTTT.

This clone was seen only a few times. This chain links TRBV27 with TRBJ2-7; D remains ambiguous. This CDR3 has 14 residues. V was pared by 0 bases and J by 1 base, with 7 bases between. The germline V gene has CDR1 MNHEY and CDR2 SMNVEV (reference sequence). Here the CDR3 DNA reads TGTGCCAGCAGTTTATCTCTCCTTTCCTACGAGCAGTACTTC. This codes for CASSLSLLSYEQYF.

Points on this clone: The junction does not match germline at one end; this may be a read error. This chain links TRBV19 with TRBJ1-2, with D tentatively TRBD1 (5 bases). The CDR3 extends over 14 amino acids. Per the germline V gene, CDR1 is LNHDA and CDR2 is SQIVND (reference sequence). In DNA, the CDR3 is TGTGCCGGTAACAAGGACACTACTAACTATGGCCACACCTTC. Translation gives CAGNKDTTNYGHTF.

The V and J genes are TRBV20-1 and TRBJ1-2; D gene unclear. Germline V CDR1 and CDR2: DFQATT, SNEGSKA (reference sequence). V was clipped by 6 bases and J by 3 bases, with 5 bases between them. The CDR3 has 10 amino acids. This chain's CDR3 is CSASDYGYTF. CDR3 DNA sequence: TGCAGTGCCTCTGACTATGGCTACACCTTC.

This clone appeared once. The chain couples TRBV11-2 to TRBJ2-1; 9 bases match TRBD2. This CDR3 is 16 amino acids long. Germline V CDR1 and CDR2: SGHAT, FQNNGV. V lost 5 bases and J lost 4; bases outside the gene matches: 9. The CDR3 sequence: CASSPRTSVLYNEQFF. CDR3 DNA: TGTGCCAGCAGCCCCAGGACTAGCGTACTTTACAATGAGCAGTTCTTC.

J is TRBJ1-3 and V is TRBV7-9, with D hard to call. Germline CDR1 is SEHNR and CDR2 is FQNEAQ (reference sequence). The length of the CDR3 is 17 residues. V was clipped by 1 base and J by 0 bases, with 13 bases between them. CDR3 in amino acids: CASSLGYRRASGNTIYF. Here the CDR3 DNA reads TGTGCCAGCAGCTTAGGTTACAGACGAGCCTCTGGAAACACCATATATTTT.

The chain combines TRBV5-6 with TRBJ2-2; maybe TRBD1 (6 bases). V was trimmed by 5 bases and J by 5 bases, leaving 10 bases between them. Looked up from germline, CDR1 is SGHDT and CDR2 is YYEEEE. The CDR3 totals 13 residues. CDR3 bases: TGTGCCAGCAGTTGGGACAAAACCGGGGAGCTGTTTTTT. Translated, it gives CASSWDKTGELFF. Combining the CDR3 with reference TRBV5-6 and TRBJ2-2 gives the whole variable domain DAGVTQSPTHLIKTRGQQVTLRCSPKSGHDTVSWYQQALGQGPQFIFQYYEEEERQRGNFPDRFSGHQFPNYSSELNVNALLLGDSALYLCASSWDKTGELFFGEGSRLTVL.

The J gene is TRBJ1-4, the V gene TRBV6-5; D gene unclear. V was trimmed by 8 bases and J by 3 bases, leaving 10 bases between them. Germline V gene data show CDR1 as MNHEY and CDR2 as SVGAGI. The CDR3 is 13 residues long. The CDR3 nucleotides are TGTGCCAGCCAACGGGATGCTAATGAAAAACTGTTTTTT. Translated: CASQRDANEKLFF.

The rearrangement uses TRBV7-9 and TRBJ1-2; possible D gene TRBD1, 6 bases. The CDR3 consists of 16 residues. V was clipped by 5 bases and J by 1 base, with 17 bases between them. The germline V gene has CDR1 SEHNR and CDR2 FQNEAQ (reference sequence). This CDR3 is CASSLLLTGFNYGYTF. In DNA form, the CDR3 reads TGTGCCAGCAGCCTCCTCCTGACAGGATTTAACTATGGCTACACCTTC.

This chain joins TRBV6-5 and TRBJ1-2, with a tentative D call TRBD1 (6 bases). Trimming removed 0 bases at V and 10 bases at J, with 15 bases between. CDR1 and CDR2 from the germline V gene are MNHEY and SVGAGI. This CDR3 has 14 amino acids. CDR3 amino acids: CASSYSSQTGPYTF. The CDR3 DNA reads as TGTGCCAGCAGTTACTCATCCCAGACAGGCCCCTACACCTTC.

The chain has TRBV18 and TRBJ2-5; tentatively, D is TRBD1 (6 bases). Between the trimmed V and J ends, which lost 3 bases and 5 bases, there was a span of 13 bases. Per the germline V gene, CDR1 is KGHSH and CDR2 is LQKENI. This CDR3 spans 14 amino acids. The CDR3 reads CASSPQGSGETQYF. The CDR3 DNA reads as TGTGCCAGCTCACCCCAGGGGTCGGGGGAGACCCAGTACTTC.

The V and J genes are TRBV29-1 and TRBJ2-3; D is undetermined. The CDR3 spans 14 residues. V was clipped by 7 bases and J by 0 bases, with 14 bases between them. Germline CDR1 reads SQVTM; CDR2 reads ANQGSEA. The CDR3 nucleotides are TGCAGCGCCCGATCGTCAACTAGCACAGATACGCAGTATTTT. It translates to CSARSSTSTDTQYF.

V and J are TRBV25-1 and TRBJ2-7, with a weak D call TRBD2 (6 bases). CDR1 and CDR2 from the germline V gene are MGHDK and SYGVNS. Trimming left V 5 bases short and J 2 bases short, with 22 bases between. CDR3 length: 17 residues. Here the CDR3 reads CASSCPIRDSGPYEQYF. CDR3 nucleotides: TGTGCCAGCAGTTGCCCTATCCGGGACTCCGGGCCCTACGAGCAGTACTTC.

V usage is TRBV29-1 and J usage is TRBJ1-1; no clear D gene. The CDR3 sequence is 17 residues long. Germline-derived CDR1 and CDR2 are SQVTM and ANQGSEA. The V and J ends lost 7 bases and 2 bases respectively, with 26 bases between them. CDR3 DNA sequence: TGCAGCGGCCGCAACCAGCCAGGCTTGGGGAGAAACACTGAAGCTTTCTTT. Its protein product is CSGRNQPGLGRNTEAFF.

V and J are TRBV25-1 and TRBJ1-2; a possible D gene is TRBD1 (5 bases). In germline, CDR1 is MGHDK, CDR2 SYGVNS. Trimming removed 2 bases from V and 4 bases from J, with 5 bases in between. CDR3 length equals 12 residues. As DNA, the CDR3 is TGTGCCAGCAGTGAACAGGGCTATGGCTACACCTTC. This translates into CASSEQGYGYTF.

The V call is TRBV19, the J call TRBJ1-2; 10 nucleotides agree with TRBD1. The CDR3 runs 15 residues. Germline V gene sequence: CDR1 LNHDA, CDR2 SQIVND (reference sequence). Losses at the gene ends were 5 bases for V and 2 bases for J; bases not matched to a gene: 5. The DNA for the CDR3 is TGTGCCAGTAGTGGACAGGGGGGGATCAACTATGGCTACACCTTC. It yields the protein CASSGQGGINYGYTF.

This chain connects TRBV2 to TRBJ1-1, with D maybe TRBD1 (6 bases). CDR1 is SNHLY, CDR2 FYNNEI, per germline. Trimming left V 4 bases short and J 0 bases short, with 9 bases between. This CDR3 comprises 14 residues. CDR3 in DNA: TGTGCCAGCAGTGCACAGGGCGTGAACACTGAAGCTTTCTTT. Protein: CASSAQGVNTEAFF. Using reference TRBV2 and TRBJ1-1 for the parts outside the CDR3, the full variable domain is EPEVTQTPSHQVTQMGQEVILRCVPISNHLYFYWYRQILGQKVEFLVSFYNNEISEKSEIFDDQFSVERPDGSNFTLKIRSTKLEDSAMYFCASSAQGVNTEAFFGQGTRLTVV.

The chain uses TRBV28 and TRBJ2-3; possible D gene TRBD1, 6 bases. The ends were cut back, 6 bases at V and 3 bases at J, with 13 bases in the middle. In germline, CDR1 is MDHEN, CDR2 SYDVKM. The CDR3 is made up of 14 amino acids. CDR3: CASSRDTGTDTQYF. The CDR3 DNA reads as TGTGCCAGCAGCCGGGACACAGGAACAGATACGCAGTATTTT. Combining the CDR3 with reference TRBV28 and TRBJ2-3 gives the whole variable domain DVKVTQSSRYLVKRTGEKVFLECVQDMDHENMFWYRQDPGLGLRLIYFSYDVKMKEKGDIPEGYSVSREKKERFSLILESASTNQTSMYLCASSRDTGTDTQYFGPGTRLTVL.

The chain joins TRBV29-1 to TRBJ1-4; unclear D gene. Trimming took 6 bases from V and 4 from J, leaving 12 bases between them. The CDR3 is 13 amino acids. Germline V lookup: CDR1 SQVTM, CDR2 ANQGSEA. The CDR3 DNA sequence: TGCAGCGTACTTATCGAGAGTAATGAAAAACTGTTTTTT. Protein product: CSVLIESNEKLFF.

This clone has more than one count but fewer than ten. The chain carries TRBV5-6 and TRBJ1-1; TRBD1 agrees at 7 bases. The CDR3 is 16 amino acids. The trim removed 6 bases at V and 2 bases at J, leaving 13 bases unmatched. Germline V gives CDR1 SGHDT, CDR2 YYEEEE. Here the CDR3 reads CASIHRGQLKNTEAFF. The DNA of the CDR3 is TGTGCCAGCATCCACAGGGGTCAATTGAAAAACACTGAAGCTTTCTTT.